This TCR beta chain appears in the sequencing data of a study of blood T cell repertoires in COVID-19. Overall study context: The analysed material was cDNA or gDNA that came from T cells, B-cell-depleted T cells, or PBMCs.

The repertoire was sequenced with immunoSEQ multiplex PCR; TCRdb's copy has only in-frame clones and lacks some. The table lists around 250,000 clones, 90% of them singletons. Germline V lookup: CDR1 SGDLS, CDR2 YYNGEE. The CDR3 runs to 14 residues. Trimming shortened V by 4 bases and J by 1 base, and 11 bases separated the two germline ends. This clone was detected only once. What was sequenced was PBMCs or T cells enriched from blood (not recorded which). The rearrangement links TRBV9 to TRBJ1-1; D is unresolved. This clonotype originated in a man aged 45-60 years who had been exposed to COVID-19. This CDR3 is CASSPVAGNTEAFF. The CDR3 nucleotides are TGTGCCAGCAGCCCCGTTGCGGGGAACACTGAAGCTTTCTTT.